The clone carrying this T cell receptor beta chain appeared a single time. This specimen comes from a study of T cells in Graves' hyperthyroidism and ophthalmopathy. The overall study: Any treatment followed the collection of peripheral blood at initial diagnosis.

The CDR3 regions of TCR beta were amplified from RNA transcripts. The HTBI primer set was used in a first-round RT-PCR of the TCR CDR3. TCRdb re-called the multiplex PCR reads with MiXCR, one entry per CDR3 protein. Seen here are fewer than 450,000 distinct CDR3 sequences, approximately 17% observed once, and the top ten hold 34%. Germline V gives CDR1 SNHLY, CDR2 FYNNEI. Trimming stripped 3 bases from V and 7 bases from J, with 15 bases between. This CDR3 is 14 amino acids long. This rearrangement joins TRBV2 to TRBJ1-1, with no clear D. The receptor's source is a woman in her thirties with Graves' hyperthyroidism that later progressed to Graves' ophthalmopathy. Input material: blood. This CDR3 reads CASSDDATPNEAFF. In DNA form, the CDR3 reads TGTGCCAGCAGTGACGACGCAACCCCGAATGAAGCTTTCTTT.